This entry features one T cell receptor beta chain sequence. This table comes from immunoSEQ multiplex PCR, and its TCRdb copy is limited to in-frame clones, with some not included. In the table there are under 450,000 clones, less than 90% of which are singletons. The data stem from a study of blood T cell repertoires in COVID-19. CDR3 size: 16 residues. Germline-derived CDR1 and CDR2 are MNHEY and SVGAGI. Trimming removed 4 bases at V and 7 bases at J, with 17 bases between. The TCR comes from a woman aged 60-75 years with COVID-19, enrolled during active disease. Sequenced sample: peripheral blood. The chain has TRBV6-5 and TRBJ1-6; TRBD1 is a possible D gene (5 bases). For the CDR3, the DNA is TGTGCCAGCAGTTCGTCGGGGGGGTTTCGGAATTCACCCCTCCACTTT. Translation: CASSSSGGFRNSPLHF.